Reported below is one T cell receptor beta chain. The data stem from a study of blood T cell repertoires in COVID-19. Study context: Sources were T cells, B-cell-depleted T cells, or PBMCs; the material itself was cDNA or gDNA.

Repertoires were generated with immunoSEQ multiplex PCR, while TCRdb's copy carries only in-frame clones and drops some. The data contain some 69,000 clones, over 80% of them singletons. The sequence derives from a man aged 80 or over with active or convalescent COVID-19. The sequencing input was peripheral blood.

The CDR3 nucleotides read TGTGCCAGCAGTGAAGCGGTACAGAAGAACTCCTACGAGCAGTACTTC. Its protein product is CASSEAVQKNSYEQYF. The gene calls are TRBV6-1 and TRBJ2-7; D call uncertain. Germline values: CDR1 MNHNS, CDR2 SASEGT. This CDR3 is 16 amino acids long. V was clipped by 0 bases and J by 0 bases, with 12 bases between them.